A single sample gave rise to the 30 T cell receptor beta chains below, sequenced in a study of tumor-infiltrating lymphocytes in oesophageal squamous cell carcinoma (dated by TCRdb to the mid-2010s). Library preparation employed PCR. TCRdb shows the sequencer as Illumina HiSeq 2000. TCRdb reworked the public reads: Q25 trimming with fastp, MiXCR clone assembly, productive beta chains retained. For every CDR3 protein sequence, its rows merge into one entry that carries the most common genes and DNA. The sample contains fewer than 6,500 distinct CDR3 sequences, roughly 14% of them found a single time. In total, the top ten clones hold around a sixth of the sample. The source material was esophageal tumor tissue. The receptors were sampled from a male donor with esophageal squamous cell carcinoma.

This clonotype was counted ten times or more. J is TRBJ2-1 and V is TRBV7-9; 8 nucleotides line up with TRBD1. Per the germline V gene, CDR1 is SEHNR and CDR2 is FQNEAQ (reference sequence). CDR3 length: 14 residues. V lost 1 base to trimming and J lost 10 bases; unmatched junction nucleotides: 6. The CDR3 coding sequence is TGTGCCAGCAGCTTAGGACAGGGGTATAAGGAGCAGTTCTTC. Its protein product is CASSLGQGYKEQFF.

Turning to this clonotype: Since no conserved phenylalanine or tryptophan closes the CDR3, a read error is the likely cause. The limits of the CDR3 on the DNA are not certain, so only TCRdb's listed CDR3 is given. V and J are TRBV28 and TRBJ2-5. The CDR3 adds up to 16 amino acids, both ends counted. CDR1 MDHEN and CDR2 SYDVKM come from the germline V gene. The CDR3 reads CATLGSRINYGYTFGS.

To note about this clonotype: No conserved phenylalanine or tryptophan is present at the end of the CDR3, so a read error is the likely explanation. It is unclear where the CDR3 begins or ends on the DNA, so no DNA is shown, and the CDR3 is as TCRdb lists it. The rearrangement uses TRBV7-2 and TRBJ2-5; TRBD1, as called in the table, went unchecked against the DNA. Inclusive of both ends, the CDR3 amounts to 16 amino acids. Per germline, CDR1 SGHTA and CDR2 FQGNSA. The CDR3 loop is CGSTNTTGVFTDERVL.

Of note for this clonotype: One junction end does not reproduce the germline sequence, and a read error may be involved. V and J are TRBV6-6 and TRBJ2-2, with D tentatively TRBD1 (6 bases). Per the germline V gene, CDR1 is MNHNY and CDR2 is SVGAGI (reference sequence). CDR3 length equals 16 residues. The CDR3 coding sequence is TGTGCCAGTAGTTCCCGCCGTGGGGGCTACACCGGGGAGCTGTATTTT. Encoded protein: CASSSRRGGYTGELYF.

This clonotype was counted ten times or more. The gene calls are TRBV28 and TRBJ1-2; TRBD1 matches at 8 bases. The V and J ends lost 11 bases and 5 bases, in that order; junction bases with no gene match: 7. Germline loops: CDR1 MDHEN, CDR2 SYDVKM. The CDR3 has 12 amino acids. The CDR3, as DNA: TGTGCCGGATCTCAGGGGGCTTATGGCTACACCTTC. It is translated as CAGSQGAYGYTF.

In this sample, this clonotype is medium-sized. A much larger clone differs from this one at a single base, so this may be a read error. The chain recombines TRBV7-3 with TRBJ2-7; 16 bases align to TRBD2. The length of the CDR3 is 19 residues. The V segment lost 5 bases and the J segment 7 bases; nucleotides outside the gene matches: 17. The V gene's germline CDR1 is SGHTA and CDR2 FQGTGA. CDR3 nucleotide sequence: TGTGCCAGCAGCACCTCCGGCGGGACTAGCGGGGGGGCTTTGAATGAGCAGTACTTC. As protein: CASSTSGGTSGGALNEQYF.

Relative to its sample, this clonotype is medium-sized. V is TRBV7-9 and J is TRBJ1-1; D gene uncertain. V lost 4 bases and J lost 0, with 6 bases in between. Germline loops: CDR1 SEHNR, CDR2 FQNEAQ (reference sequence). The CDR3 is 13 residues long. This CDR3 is CASSWYMNTEAFF. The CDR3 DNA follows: TGTGCCAGCAGCTGGTACATGAACACTGAAGCTTTCTTT.

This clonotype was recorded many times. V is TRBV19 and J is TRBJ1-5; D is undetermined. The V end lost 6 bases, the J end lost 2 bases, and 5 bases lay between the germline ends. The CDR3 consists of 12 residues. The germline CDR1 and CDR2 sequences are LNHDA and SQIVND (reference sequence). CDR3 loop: CASRFGNQPQHF. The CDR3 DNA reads TGTGCCAGTAGGTTTGGCAATCAGCCCCAGCATTTT.

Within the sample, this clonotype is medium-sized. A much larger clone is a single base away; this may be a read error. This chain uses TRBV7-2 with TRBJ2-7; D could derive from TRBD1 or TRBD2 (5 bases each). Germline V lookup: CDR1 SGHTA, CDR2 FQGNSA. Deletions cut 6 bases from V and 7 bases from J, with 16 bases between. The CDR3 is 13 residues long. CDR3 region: CASRRGLYNEQYF. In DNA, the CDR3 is TGTGCCAGCAGACGGGGCCTTTACAATGAGCAGTACTTC.

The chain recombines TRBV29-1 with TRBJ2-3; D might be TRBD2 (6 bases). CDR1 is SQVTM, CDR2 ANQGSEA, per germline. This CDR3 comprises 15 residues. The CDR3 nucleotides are TGCAGTGGCTGGTTTGCGGGATCTAGCACAGATACGCAGTATTTT. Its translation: CSGWFAGSSTDTQYF.

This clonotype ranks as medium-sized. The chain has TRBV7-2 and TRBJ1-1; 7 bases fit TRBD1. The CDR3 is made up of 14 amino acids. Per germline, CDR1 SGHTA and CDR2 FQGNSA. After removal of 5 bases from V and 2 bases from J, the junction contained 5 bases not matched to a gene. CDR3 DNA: TGTGCCAGCAGCCGGGACAGACCCAACACTGAAGCTTTCTTT. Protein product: CASSRDRPNTEAFF. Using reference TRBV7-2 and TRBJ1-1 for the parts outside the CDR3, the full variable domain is GAGVSQSPSNKVTEKGKDVELRCDPISGHTALYWYRQSLGQGLEFLIYFQGNSAPDKSGLPSDRFSAERTGGSVSTLTIQRTQQEDSAVYLCASSRDRPNTEAFFGQGTRLTVV.

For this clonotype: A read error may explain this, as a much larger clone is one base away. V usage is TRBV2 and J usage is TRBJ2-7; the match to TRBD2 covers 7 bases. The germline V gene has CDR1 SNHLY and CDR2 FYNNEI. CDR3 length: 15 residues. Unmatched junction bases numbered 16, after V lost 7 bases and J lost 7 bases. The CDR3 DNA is TGTGCCAGCACCGGCCCGGGGGGATGGAGTGATGAGCAGTACTTC. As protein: CASTGPGGWSDEQYF.

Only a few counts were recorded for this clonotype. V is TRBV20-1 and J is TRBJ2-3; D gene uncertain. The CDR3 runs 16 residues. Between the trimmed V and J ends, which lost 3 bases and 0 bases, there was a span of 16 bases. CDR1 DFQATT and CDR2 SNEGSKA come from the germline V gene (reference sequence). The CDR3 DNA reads TGCAGTGCTAGGGATCGACGGAATCCTAGCACAGATACGCAGTATTTT. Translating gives CSARDRRNPSTDTQYF.

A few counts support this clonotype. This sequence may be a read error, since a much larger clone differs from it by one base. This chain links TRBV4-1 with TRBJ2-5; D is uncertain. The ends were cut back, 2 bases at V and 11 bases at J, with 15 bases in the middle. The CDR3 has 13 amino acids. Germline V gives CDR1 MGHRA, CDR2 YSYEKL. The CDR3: CASSQSSQGEQYF. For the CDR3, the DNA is TGCGCCAGCAGCCAATCCTCTCAAGGTGAGCAGTACTTC.

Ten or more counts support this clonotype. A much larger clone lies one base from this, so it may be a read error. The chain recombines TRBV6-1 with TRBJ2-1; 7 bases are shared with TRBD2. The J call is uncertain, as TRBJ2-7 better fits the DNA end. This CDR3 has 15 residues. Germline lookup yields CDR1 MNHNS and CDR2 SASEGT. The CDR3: CASVYGGSSYNEQYF. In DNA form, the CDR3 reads TGTGCCAGCGTGTACGGGGGGAGCTCCTACAATGAGCAGTACTTC.

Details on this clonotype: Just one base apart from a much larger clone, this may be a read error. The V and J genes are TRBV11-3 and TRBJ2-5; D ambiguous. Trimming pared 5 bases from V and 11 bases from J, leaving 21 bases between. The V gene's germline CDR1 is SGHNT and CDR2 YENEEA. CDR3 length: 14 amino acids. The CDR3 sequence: CASSLRTLNNEQYF. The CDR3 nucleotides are TGTGCCAGCAGCCTCCGGACCCTAAACAATGAGCAGTACTTC. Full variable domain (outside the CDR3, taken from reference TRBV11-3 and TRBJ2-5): EAGVVQSPRYKIIEKKQPVAFWCNPISGHNTLYWYLQNLGQGPELLIRYENEEAVDDSQLPKDRFSAERLKGVDSTLKIQPAELGDSAVYLCASSLRTLNNEQYFGPGTRLLVL.

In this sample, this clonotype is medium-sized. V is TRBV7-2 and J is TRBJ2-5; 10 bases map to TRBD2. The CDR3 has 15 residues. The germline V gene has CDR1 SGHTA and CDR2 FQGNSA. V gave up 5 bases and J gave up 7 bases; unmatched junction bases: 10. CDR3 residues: CASSKAGGPTRTQYF. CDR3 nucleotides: TGTGCCAGCAGCAAAGCGGGGGGGCCGACGCGGACCCAGTACTTC.

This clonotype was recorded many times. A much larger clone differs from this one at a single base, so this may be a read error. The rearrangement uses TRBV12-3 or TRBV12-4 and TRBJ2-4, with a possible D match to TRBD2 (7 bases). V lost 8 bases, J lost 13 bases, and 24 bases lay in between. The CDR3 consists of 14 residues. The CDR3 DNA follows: TGTGCCAGCCGGCTTGAGGGGGGGCGGAATGAGCAGTACTTC. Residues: CASRLEGGRNEQYF.

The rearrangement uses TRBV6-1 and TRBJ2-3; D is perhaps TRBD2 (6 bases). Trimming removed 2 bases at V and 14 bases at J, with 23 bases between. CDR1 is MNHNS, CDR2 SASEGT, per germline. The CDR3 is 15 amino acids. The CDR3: CASSETAGRPGTGYF. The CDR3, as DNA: TGTGCCAGCAGTGAAACTGCGGGGCGCCCCGGTACGGGGTATTTT.

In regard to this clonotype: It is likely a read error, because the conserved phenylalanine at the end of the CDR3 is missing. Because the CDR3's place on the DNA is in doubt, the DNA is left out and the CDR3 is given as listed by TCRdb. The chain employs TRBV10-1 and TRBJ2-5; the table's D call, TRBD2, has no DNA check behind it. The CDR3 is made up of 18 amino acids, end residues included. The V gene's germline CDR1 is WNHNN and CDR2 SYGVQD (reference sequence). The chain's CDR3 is CASTLEGGGGNYGYTFGS.

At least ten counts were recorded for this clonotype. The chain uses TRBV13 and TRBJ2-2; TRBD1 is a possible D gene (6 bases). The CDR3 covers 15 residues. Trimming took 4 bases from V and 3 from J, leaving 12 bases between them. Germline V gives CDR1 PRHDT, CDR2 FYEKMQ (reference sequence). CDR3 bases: TGTGCCAGCAGCTACGGGACAACTTACACCGGGGAGCTGTTTTTT. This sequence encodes CASSYGTTYTGELFF.

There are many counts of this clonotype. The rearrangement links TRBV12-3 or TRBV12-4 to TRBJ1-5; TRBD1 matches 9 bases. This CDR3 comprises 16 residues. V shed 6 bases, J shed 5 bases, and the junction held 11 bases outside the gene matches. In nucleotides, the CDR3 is TGTGCCAGCAGCTGGACCGGGACAGGGCCTCATCAGCCCCAGCATTTT. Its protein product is CASSWTGTGPHQPQHF.

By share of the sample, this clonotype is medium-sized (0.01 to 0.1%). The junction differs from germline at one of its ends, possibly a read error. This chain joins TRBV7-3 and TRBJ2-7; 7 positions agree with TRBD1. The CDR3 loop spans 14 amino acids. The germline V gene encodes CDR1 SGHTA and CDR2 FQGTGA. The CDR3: CASSPGTVASPLHF. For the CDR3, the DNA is TGTGCCAGCAGCCCGGGGACAGTTGCATCACCCCTCCACTTC.

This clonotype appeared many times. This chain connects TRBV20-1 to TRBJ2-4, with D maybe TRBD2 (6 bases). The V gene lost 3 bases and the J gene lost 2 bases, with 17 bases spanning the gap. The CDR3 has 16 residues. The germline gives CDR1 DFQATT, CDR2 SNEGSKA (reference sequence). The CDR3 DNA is TGCAGTGCTAGTAGGGTAGCGGATATTCCCAAAAACATTCAGTACTTC. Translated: CSASRVADIPKNIQYF.

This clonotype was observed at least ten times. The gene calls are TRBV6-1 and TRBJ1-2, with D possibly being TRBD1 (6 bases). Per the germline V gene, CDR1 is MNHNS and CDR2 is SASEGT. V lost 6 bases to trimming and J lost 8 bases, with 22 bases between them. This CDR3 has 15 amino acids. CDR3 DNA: TGTGCCAGCAGCCCAACGGGGGCAGGGAGTCGGGGCTACACCTTC. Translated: CASSPTGAGSRGYTF.

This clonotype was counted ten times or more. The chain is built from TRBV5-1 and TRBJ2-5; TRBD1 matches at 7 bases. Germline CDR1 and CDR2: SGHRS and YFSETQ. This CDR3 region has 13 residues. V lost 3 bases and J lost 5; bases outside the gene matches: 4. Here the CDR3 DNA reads TGCGCCAGCAGCTACGGACAGGCGGAGACCCAGTACTTC. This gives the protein CASSYGQAETQYF.

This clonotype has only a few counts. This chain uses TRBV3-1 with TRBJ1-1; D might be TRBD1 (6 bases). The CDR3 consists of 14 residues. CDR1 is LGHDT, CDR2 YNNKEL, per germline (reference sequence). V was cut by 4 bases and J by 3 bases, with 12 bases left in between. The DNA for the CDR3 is TGTGCCAGCAGCCCTACAGGGTCCCACACTGAAGCTTTCTTT. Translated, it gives CASSPTGSHTEAFF.

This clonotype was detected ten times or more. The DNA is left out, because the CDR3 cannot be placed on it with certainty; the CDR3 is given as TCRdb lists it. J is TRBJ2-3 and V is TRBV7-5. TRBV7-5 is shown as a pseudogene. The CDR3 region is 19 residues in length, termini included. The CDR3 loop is CISVPAATRQASSTDTQYF.

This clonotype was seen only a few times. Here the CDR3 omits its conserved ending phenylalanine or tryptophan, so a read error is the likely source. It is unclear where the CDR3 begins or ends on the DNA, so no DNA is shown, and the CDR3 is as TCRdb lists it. CDR3 loop: CASSVGLVNEQFFGS. This chain links TRBV7-6 with TRBJ2-7; TRBD2, the table's D call, was not compared with the DNA. The CDR3 comprises 15 residues, both ends counted. Looked up from germline, CDR1 is SGHVS and CDR2 is FNYEAQ.

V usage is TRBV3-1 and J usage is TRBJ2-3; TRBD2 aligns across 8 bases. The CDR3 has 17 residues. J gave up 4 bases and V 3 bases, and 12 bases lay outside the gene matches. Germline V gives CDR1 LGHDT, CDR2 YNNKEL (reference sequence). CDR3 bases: TGTGCCAGCAGCCACCCCCCCTGGCGGGGGGCTCCAGATACGCAGTATTTT. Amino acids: CASSHPPWRGAPDTQYF.